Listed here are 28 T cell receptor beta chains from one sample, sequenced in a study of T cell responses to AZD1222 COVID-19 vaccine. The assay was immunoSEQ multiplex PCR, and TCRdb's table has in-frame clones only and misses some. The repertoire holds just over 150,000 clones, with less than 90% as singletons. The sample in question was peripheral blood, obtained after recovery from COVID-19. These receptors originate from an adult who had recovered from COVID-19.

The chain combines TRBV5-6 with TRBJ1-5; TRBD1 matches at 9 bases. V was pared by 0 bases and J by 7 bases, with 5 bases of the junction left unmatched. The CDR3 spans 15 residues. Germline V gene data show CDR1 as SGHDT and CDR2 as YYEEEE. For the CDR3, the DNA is TGTGCCAGCAGCTTGGGGGACAGGGAGCGGCAGCCCCAGCATTTT. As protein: CASSLGDRERQPQHF. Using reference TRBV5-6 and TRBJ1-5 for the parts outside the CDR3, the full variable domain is DAGVTQSPTHLIKTRGQQVTLRCSPKSGHDTVSWYQQALGQGPQFIFQYYEEEERQRGNFPDRFSGHQFPNYSSELNVNALLLGDSALYLCASSLGDRERQPQHFGDGTRLSIL.

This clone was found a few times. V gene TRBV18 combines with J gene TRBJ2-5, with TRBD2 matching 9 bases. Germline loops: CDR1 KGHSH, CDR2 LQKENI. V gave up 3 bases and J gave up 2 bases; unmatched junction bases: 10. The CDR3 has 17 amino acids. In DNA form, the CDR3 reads TGTGCCAGCTCACCGCAGTCAGGTAGCGGGAGTCAAGAGACCCAGTACTTC. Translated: CASSPQSGSGSQETQYF.

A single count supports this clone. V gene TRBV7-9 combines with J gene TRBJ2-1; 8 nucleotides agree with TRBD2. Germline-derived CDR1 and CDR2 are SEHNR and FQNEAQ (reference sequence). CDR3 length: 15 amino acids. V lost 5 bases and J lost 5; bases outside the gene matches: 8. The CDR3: CASSPPGGPHNEQFF. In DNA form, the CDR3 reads TGTGCCAGCAGCCCGCCGGGGGGGCCTCACAATGAGCAGTTCTTC.

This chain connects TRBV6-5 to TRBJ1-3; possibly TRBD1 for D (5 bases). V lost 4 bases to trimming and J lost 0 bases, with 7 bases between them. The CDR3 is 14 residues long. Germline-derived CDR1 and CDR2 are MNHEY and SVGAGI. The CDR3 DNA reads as TGTGCCAGCAGTTCCACAGGCTCTGGAAACACCATATATTTT. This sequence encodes CASSSTGSGNTIYF.

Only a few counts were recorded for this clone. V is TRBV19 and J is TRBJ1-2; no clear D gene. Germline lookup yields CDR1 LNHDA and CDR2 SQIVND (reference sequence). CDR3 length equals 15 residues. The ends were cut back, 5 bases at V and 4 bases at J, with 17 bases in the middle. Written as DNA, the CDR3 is TGTGCCAGTAGTCTATACATGGACGGTGGCTATGGCTACACCTTC. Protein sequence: CASSLYMDGGYGYTF. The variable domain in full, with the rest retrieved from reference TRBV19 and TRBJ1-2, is DGGITQSPKYLFRKEGQNVTLSCEQNLNHDAMYWYRQDPGQGLRLIYYSQIVNDFQKGDIAEGYSVSREKKESFPLTVTSAQKNPTAFYLCASSLYMDGGYGYTFGSGTRLTVV.

DNA for the CDR3: TGTGCCAGCAGCTTAGAACGGGGACATGAAAAACTGTTTTTT. Amino acids: CASSLERGHEKLFF. The gene calls are TRBV7-9 and TRBJ1-4, with a tentative D call TRBD1 (5 bases). Germline lookup yields CDR1 SEHNR and CDR2 FQNEAQ (reference sequence). CDR3 length equals 14 residues. Trimming stripped 1 base from V and 6 bases from J, with 9 bases between.

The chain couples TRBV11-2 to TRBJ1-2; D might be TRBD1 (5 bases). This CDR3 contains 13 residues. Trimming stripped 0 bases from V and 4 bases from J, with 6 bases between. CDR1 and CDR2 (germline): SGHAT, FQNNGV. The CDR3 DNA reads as TGTGCCAGCAGCTTAGACAGGGTCTATGGCTACACCTTC. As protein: CASSLDRVYGYTF.

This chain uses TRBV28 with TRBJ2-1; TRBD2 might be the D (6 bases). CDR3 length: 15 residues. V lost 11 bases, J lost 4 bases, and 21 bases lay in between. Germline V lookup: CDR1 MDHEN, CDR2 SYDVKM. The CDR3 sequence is CASRGGRDHYNEQFF. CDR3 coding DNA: TGTGCCTCCCGAGGTGGGCGGGATCATTACAATGAGCAGTTCTTC.

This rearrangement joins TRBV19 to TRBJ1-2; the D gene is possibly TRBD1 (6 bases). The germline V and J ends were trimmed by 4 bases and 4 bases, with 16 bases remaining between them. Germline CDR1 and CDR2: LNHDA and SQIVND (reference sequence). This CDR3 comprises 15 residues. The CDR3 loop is CASSTRGERFYGYTF. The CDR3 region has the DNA TGTGCCAGTAGTACCAGGGGTGAGCGTTTCTATGGCTACACCTTC.

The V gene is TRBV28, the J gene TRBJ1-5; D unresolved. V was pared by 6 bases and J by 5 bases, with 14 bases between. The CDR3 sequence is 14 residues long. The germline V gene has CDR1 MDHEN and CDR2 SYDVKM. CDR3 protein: CASSPAERDQPQHF. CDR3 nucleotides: TGTGCCAGCAGCCCCGCAGAGCGGGATCAGCCCCAGCATTTT.

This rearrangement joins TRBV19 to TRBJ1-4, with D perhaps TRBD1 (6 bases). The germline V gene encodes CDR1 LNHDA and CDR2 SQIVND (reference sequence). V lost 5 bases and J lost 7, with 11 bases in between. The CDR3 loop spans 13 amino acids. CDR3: CASSPEGGEKLFF. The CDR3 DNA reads TGTGCCAGTAGTCCCGAAGGGGGTGAAAAACTGTTTTTT.

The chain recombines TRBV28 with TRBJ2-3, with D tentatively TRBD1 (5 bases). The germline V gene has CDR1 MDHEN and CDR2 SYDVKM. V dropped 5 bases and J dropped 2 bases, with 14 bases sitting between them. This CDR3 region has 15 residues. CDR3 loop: CASSVHQGNTDTQYF. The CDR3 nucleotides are TGTGCCAGCAGTGTGCATCAGGGTAACACAGATACGCAGTATTTT.

The CDR3 spells CASSKSSTSGGENIQYF. In nucleotides, the CDR3 is TGTGCCAGCAGCAAAAGTTCGACTAGCGGGGGGGAAAACATTCAGTACTTC. The rearrangement links TRBV7-2 to TRBJ2-4, with TRBD2 matching 14 bases. The CDR3 is 17 residues long. Germline CDR1 is SGHTA and CDR2 is FQGNSA. V lost 5 bases to trimming and J lost 5 bases; unmatched junction nucleotides: 8.

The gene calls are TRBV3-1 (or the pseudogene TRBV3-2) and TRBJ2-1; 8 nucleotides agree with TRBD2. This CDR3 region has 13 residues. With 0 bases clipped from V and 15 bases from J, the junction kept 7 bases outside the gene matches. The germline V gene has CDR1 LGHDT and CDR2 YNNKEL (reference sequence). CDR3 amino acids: CASSQDSAGVPFF. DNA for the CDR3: TGTGCCAGCAGCCAAGATTCAGCGGGAGTTCCGTTCTTC.

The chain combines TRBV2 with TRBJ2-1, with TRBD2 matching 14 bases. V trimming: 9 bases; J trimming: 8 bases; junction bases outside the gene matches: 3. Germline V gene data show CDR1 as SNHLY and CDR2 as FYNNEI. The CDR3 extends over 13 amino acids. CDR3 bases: TGTGCCAGGGGACTAGCGGGGGAGGATGAGCAGTTCTTC. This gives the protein CARGLAGEDEQFF.

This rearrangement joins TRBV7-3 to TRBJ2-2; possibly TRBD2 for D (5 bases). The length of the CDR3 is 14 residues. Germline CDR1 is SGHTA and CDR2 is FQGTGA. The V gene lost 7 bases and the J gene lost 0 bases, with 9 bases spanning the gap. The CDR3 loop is CASKGSANTGELFF. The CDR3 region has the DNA TGTGCCAGCAAAGGGAGCGCGAACACCGGGGAGCTGTTTTTT.

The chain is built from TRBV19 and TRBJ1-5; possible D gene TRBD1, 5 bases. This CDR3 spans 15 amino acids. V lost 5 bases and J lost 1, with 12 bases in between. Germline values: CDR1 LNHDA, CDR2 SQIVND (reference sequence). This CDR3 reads CASSGGARSNQPQHF. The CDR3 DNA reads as TGTGCCAGTAGTGGAGGGGCGAGGAGCAATCAGCCCCAGCATTTT.

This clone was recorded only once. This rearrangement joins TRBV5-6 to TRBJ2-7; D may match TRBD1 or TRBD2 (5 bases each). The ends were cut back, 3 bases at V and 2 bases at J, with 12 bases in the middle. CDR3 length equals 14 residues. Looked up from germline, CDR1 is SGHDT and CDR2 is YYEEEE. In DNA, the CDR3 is TGTGCCAGCAGCTGGGGGACGCAGACCTACGAGCAGTACTTC. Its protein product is CASSWGTQTYEQYF.

The CDR3 DNA sequence: TGTGCCAGCAGCTTAAGAGAGGTACCCTTATCCGAGCAGTACTTC. It yields the protein CASSLREVPLSEQYF. The rearrangement uses TRBV7-9 and TRBJ2-7; D gene uncertain. The CDR3 has 15 residues. V lost 2 bases, J lost 6 bases, and 17 bases lay in between. Per germline, CDR1 SEHNR and CDR2 FQNEAQ (reference sequence).

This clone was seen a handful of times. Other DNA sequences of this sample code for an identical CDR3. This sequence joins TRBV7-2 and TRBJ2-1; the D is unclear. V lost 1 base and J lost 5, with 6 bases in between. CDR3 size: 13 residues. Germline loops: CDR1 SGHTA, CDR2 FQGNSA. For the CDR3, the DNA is TGTGCCAGCAGCTTAGGACAAAACAATGAGCAGTTCTTC. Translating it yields CASSLGQNNEQFF. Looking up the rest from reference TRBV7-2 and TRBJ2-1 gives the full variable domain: GAGVSQSPSNKVTEKGKDVELRCDPISGHTALYWYRQSLGQGLEFLIYFQGNSAPDKSGLPSDRFSAERTGGSVSTLTIQRTQQEDSAVYLCASSLGQNNEQFFGPGTRLTVL.

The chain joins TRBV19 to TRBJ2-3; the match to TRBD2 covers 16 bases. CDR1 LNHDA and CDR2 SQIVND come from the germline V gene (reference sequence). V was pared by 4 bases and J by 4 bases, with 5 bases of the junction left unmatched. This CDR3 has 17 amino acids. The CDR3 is CASSTPGLAGGADTQYF. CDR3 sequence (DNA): TGTGCCAGTAGTACTCCGGGACTAGCGGGGGGGGCAGATACGCAGTATTTT.

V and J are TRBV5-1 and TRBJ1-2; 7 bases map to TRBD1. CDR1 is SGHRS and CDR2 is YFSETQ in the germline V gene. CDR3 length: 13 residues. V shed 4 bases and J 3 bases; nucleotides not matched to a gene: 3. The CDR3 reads CASSATGDYGYTF. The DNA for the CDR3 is TGCGCCAGCAGCGCCACAGGGGACTATGGCTACACCTTC.

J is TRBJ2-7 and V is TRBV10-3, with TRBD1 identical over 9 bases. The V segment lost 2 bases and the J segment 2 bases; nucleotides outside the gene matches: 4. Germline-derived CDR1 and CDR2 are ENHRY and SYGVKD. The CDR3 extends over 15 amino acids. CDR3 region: CAISEPGQGTYEQYF. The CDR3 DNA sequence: TGTGCCATCAGTGAGCCGGGACAGGGTACCTACGAGCAGTACTTC.

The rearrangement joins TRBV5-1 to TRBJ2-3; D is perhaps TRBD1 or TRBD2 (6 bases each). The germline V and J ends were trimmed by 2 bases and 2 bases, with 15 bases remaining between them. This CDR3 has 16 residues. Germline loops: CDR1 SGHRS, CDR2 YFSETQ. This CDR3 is CASSFQGGSPTDTQYF. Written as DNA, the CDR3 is TGCGCCAGCAGCTTCCAAGGGGGGTCTCCCACAGATACGCAGTATTTT.

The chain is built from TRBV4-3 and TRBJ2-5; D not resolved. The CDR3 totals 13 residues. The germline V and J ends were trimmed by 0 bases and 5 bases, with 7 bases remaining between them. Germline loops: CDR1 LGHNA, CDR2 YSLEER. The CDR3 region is CASSQDRHETQYF. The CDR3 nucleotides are TGCGCCAGCAGCCAAGATCGGCACGAGACCCAGTACTTC.

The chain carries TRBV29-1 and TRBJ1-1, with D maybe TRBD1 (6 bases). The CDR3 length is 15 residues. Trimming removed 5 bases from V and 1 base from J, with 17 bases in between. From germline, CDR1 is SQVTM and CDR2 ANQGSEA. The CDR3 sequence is CSVTTWGASNTEAFF. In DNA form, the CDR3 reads TGCAGCGTTACCACTTGGGGGGCCTCGAACACTGAAGCTTTCTTT.

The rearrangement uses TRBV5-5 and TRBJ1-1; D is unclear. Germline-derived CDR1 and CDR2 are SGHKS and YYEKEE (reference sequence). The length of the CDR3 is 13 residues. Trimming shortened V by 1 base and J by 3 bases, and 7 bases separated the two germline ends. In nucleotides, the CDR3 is TGTGCCAGCAGCTTGTACGTGGACACTGAAGCTTTCTTT. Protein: CASSLYVDTEAFF.

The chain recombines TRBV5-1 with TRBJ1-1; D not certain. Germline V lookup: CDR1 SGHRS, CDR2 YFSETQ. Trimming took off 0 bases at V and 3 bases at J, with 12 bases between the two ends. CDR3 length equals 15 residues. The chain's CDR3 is CASSLAWVEDTEAFF. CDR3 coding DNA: TGCGCCAGCAGCTTGGCGTGGGTAGAGGACACTGAAGCTTTCTTT.